A selection of T cell receptor beta chains follows, all from one sample in a study of shared clonotypes between healthy human individuals. The table came from immunoSEQ multiplex PCR; TCRdb's copy has only in-frame clones and leaves some out. The sample carries over a million clones, around 82% recorded once. The sample was memory CD4+ T cells from PBMCs. These receptors were collected from a man aged 18 to 29 in good health. Some clones in this sample may be carry-over from other donors' samples. The CDR3 runs from the conserved cysteine through the conserved F or W. D genes are given only for firm matches. Size tells how often a clone was seen (once, few, many) or the class of an expanded clone, and some rows leave it out.

abundance,d_gene,j_gene,v_gene,CDR3aa,CDR3nt
-,-,TRBJ1-1,TRBV11-3,CASSLGGGSEAFF,TGTGCCAGCAGCTTAGGTGGGGGATCAGAAGCTTTCTTT
-,-,TRBJ2-2,TRBV5-4,CASSFAGRANTGELFF,TGTGCCAGCAGCTTTGCGGGAAGAGCGAACACCGGGGAGCTGTTTTTT
-,-,TRBJ2-1,TRBV27,CASSFLGEQFF,TGTGCCAGCAGTTTCCTAGGTGAGCAGTTCTTC
once,TRBD2,TRBJ2-7,TRBV4-1,CASSQAVRGSSYEQYF,TGCGCCAGCAGCCAAGCGGTGCGGGGGAGCTCCTACGAGCAGTACTTC
-,-,TRBJ1-2,TRBV25-1,CASSVDRTYGYTF,TGTGCCAGCAGTGTGGACAGAACCTATGGCTACACCTTC
-,TRBD2,TRBJ2-3,TRBV29-1,CSGTSGRGDTQYF,TGCAGCGGTACTAGCGGGAGGGGTGATACGCAGTATTTT
-,-,TRBJ1-2,TRBV10-3,CAISAGEESGYTF,TGTGCCATCAGTGCCGGGGAAGAGAGTGGCTACACCTTC
-,TRBD2,TRBJ2-3,TRBV7-2,CASSLGAPGGGGTDTQYF,TGTGCCAGCAGCTTAGGGGCCCCCGGGGGGGGAGGCACAGATACGCAGTATTTT
-,-,TRBJ2-1,TRBV6-6,CASSRVGEQFF,TGTGCCAGCAGCCGGGTGGGGGAGCAGTTCTTC
-,TRBD2,TRBJ2-7,TRBV5-4,CASSIKRGVSYEQYF,TGTGCCAGCAGCATTAAGCGGGGGGTCTCCTACGAGCAGTACTTC
-,-,TRBJ2-2,TRBV12-5,CASGLGQGTTGELFF,TGTGCTAGTGGTTTGGGGCAGGGAACAACCGGGGAGCTGTTTTTT
-,TRBD1,TRBJ2-2,TRBV5-6,CASSNTGVVIGELFF,TGTGCCAGCAGCAACACAGGGGTCGTTATCGGGGAGCTGTTTTTT
-,-,TRBJ2-1,TRBV7-9,CASSSVGDDNEQFF,TGTGCCAGCAGCTCGGTCGGGGATGACAATGAGCAGTTCTTC
-,-,TRBJ2-2,TRBV21-1,CASSKWTEQLAGGPRAGELFF,TGTGCCAGCAGCAAGTGGACAGAGCAGCTAGCGGGAGGGCCTAGGGCCGGGGAGCTGTTTTTT
-,-,TRBJ1-1,TRBV6-6,CASIEPRVTTEAFF,TGTGCCAGCATAGAACCCAGGGTGACCACTGAAGCTTTCTTT
-,TRBD2,TRBJ2-7,TRBV30,CAWSGSSGYEQYF,TGTGCCTGGAGTGGGTCTAGCGGGTACGAGCAGTACTTC
-,TRBD1,TRBJ2-3,TRBV6-1,CASSVGQGATDTQYF,TGTGCCAGCAGTGTGGGGCAGGGGGCTACAGATACGCAGTATTTT
-,-,TRBJ2-2,TRBV18,CASSPGGGTGELFF,TGTGCCAGCTCACCAGGGGGCGGAACCGGGGAGCTGTTTTTT
-,TRBD1,TRBJ2-2,TRBV7-3,CASSLSPDRANTGELFF,TGTGCCAGCAGCTTAAGCCCCGACAGGGCCAACACCGGGGAGCTGTTTTTT
-,-,TRBJ2-1,TRBV11-3,CASSLGGQAKYNEQFF,TGTGCCAGCAGCTTAGGTGGGCAAGCAAAATACAATGAGCAGTTCTTC
-,TRBD2,TRBJ2-3,TRBV11-2,CASSFYILAGGDTQYF,TGTGCCAGCAGCTTTTATATACTAGCGGGAGGAGATACGCAGTATTTT
-,TRBD2,TRBJ2-1,TRBV6-5,CASSRLADRQFF,TGTGCCAGCAGCAGACTAGCAGATAGGCAGTTCTTC
-,TRBD2,TRBJ2-3,TRBV9,CASSVGSAGGGTQYF,TGTGCCAGCAGCGTAGGGTCAGCGGGAGGAGGAACGCAGTATTTT
few,TRBD1,TRBJ2-1,TRBV5-1,CASSLAGTGENEQFF,TGCGCCAGCAGCTTAGCCGGGACAGGGGAAAATGAGCAGTTCTTC
-,-,TRBJ1-2,TRBV6-5,CASSYSGARANYGYTF,TGTGCCAGCAGTTACTCGGGGGCGAGAGCTAACTATGGCTACACCTTC
once,-,TRBJ2-6,TRBV2,CASSDRRTGANVLTF,TGTGCCAGCAGTGATCGACGCACTGGGGCCAACGTCCTGACTTTC
-,-,TRBJ2-2,TRBV11-3,CASSSSGVNTGELFF,TGTGCCAGCAGCTCGAGCGGAGTGAACACCGGGGAGCTGTTTTTT
-,-,TRBJ1-4,TRBV7-9,CASSLRGATNEKLFF,TGTGCCAGCAGCTTAAGGGGAGCAACTAATGAAAAACTGTTTTTT
-,TRBD2,TRBJ2-1,TRBV6-4,CASSPSSGSSHEQFF,TGTGCCAGCAGTCCATCTAGCGGGAGTTCCCATGAGCAGTTCTTC
-,TRBD2,TRBJ2-5,TRBV4-1,CASSLAGSAETQYF,TGCGCCAGCAGCCTAGCGGGTAGTGCAGAGACCCAGTACTTC
-,-,TRBJ1-5,TRBV7-2,CASSLVGGRSNQPQHF,TGTGCCAGCAGCTTAGTGGGGGGAAGGAGCAATCAGCCCCAGCATTTT
few,-,TRBJ1-1,TRBV30,CAWSGAVNTEAFF,TGTGCCTGGAGTGGGGCGGTGAACACTGAAGCTTTCTTT
once,-,TRBJ1-1,TRBV5-5,CASSFSLAEAFF,TGTGCCAGCAGCTTTTCCCTAGCTGAAGCTTTCTTT
-,-,TRBJ2-1,TRBV7-6,CASSLAGRTPSNEQFF,TGTGCCAGCAGCTTAGCGGGGCGGACGCCTTCAAATGAGCAGTTCTTC
-,-,TRBJ2-7,TRBV7-2,CASRGGQSYYEQYF,TGTGCCAGCAGGGGGGGACAGTCCTACTACGAGCAGTACTTC
-,-,TRBJ1-2,TRBV28,CASSPGGQAGFYGYTF,TGTGCCAGCAGCCCCGGGGGGCAGGCGGGTTTCTATGGCTACACCTTC
many,TRBD2,TRBJ2-7,TRBV11-1,CASSREDYEQYF,TGTGCCAGCAGCCGGGAGGATTACGAGCAGTACTTC
-,-,TRBJ2-5,TRBV28,CASSLRLVRGLYF,TGTGCCAGCAGTTTACGTCTTGTACGGGGGTTGTACTTC
-,-,TRBJ2-1,TRBV29-1,CSVGLGSSQFF,TGCAGCGTTGGTTTGGGGTCTTCGCAGTTCTTC
-,-,TRBJ2-5,TRBV5-1,CASTRVFGETQYF,TGCGCCAGTACAAGGGTGTTCGGGGAGACCCAGTACTTC
-,-,TRBJ1-5,TRBV27,CASRFRPREDGNQPQHF,TGTGCCAGCAGGTTCCGTCCCAGGGAGGACGGCAATCAGCCCCAGCATTTT
-,-,TRBJ2-7,TRBV11-3,CASSQSQLTALQYF,TGTGCCAGCAGCCAGTCCCAATTGACTGCGCTCCAGTACTTC
-,-,TRBJ1-2,TRBV28,CASSLLNWGSKKQRGYTF,TGTGCCAGCAGTTTATTAAACTGGGGCAGCAAAAAGCAGCGCGGCTACACCTTC
-,-,TRBJ2-7,TRBV25-1,CASRGQLYEQYF,TGTGCCAGCCGAGGGCAGTTGTACGAGCAGTACTTC
once,-,TRBJ1-2,TRBV5-1,CASSLTTHGYTF,TGCGCCAGCAGCTTGACCACCCATGGCTACACCTTC
-,-,TRBJ2-5,TRBV7-2,CASSSQRGQETQYF,TGTGCCAGCAGCTCCCAAAGGGGCCAAGAGACCCAGTACTTC
-,-,TRBJ2-2,TRBV9,CASSVSSADALNGELFF,TGTGCCAGCAGCGTATCTAGCGCGGACGCCTTAAACGGGGAGCTGTTTTTT
-,-,TRBJ1-5,TRBV28,CASTTTGNQPQHF,TGTGCCAGCACCACAACAGGGAATCAGCCCCAGCATTTT
once,TRBD2,TRBJ2-5,TRBV5-1,CASSLTEGRTSSQETQYF,TGCGCCAGCAGCTTAACGGAAGGACGGACTAGCAGCCAAGAGACCCAGTACTTC
-,-,TRBJ2-7,TRBV30,CAWSWGYEQYF,TGTGCCTGGAGTTGGGGCTACGAGCAGTACTTC
-,-,TRBJ2-5,TRBV5-1,CASSLATAQGTQYF,TGCGCCAGCAGCTTGGCGACAGCCCAAGGGACTCAGTACTTC
-,TRBD2,TRBJ2-7,TRBV5-1,CASSGPGTSGDEQYF,TGCGCCAGCAGCGGACCGGGGACTAGCGGAGACGAGCAGTACTTC
-,TRBD2,TRBJ2-3,TRBV29-1,CSVEPGRGSTDTQYF,TGCAGCGTTGAACCTGGGCGGGGGAGCACAGATACGCAGTATTTT